This TCR beta chain was profiled in a study of metastatic and nonmetastatic thyroid tumors (TCRdb year 2020). Regarding the research as a whole: Repertoires from peripheral blood and from tumor or nodule tissue samples of malignant and benign thyroid patients were compared. The study at large found these results: In both blood and tumor samples, malignant tumors were reported to have significantly higher TCR beta diversity than benign nodules.

Receptors were amplified or captured by PCR. The instrument was an Illumina HiSeq 4000. High-throughput sequencing was used to profile the TCR beta-chain CDR3 region of each patient. Per the original workflow: Drawing on CDR3 differences between clinicopathological groups, the researchers built a classifier meant to tell apart patients with distant-metastatic papillary thyroid cancer. The Shannon index was used to measure repertoire diversity, and the Morisita-Horn index was used to measure how similar tumor and blood repertoires were. In TCRdb, the public reads were trimmed at Q25 with fastp and aligned with MiXCR, with productive beta chains retained. The V and J calls were not made by the authors but by TCRdb's processing. The sample table records tens of thousands of clones; over 9.5% of these occur just once. Roughly 25% of the sample is in the top ten clones. No treatment had been received by any patient before thyroid surgery. Using T-cell receptor beta sequencing, the researchers looked back retrospectively at clinical samples from patients, gathered between the early 2010s and the late 2010s.

This clone was found many times. Its recognized antigen is unknown. Per-nucleotide qualities are absent, and no much larger clonotype sits a single base away. V and J lose 5 bases and 1 base, and a span of 11 bases separates them. The CDR3 measures 14 amino acids from cysteine to phenylalanine. The sequence is cut down to CDR3 DNA, 42 bases in frame from base 1. For CDR1 and CDR2, the germline V gene lists MNHNS and SASEGT. The sequence joins TRBV6-1 to TRBJ1-1, with TRBD1 tentatively as D gene (5 bases match). The sequencing sample was made of blood. The sequence came from a female donor with papillary thyroid cancer or a benign thyroid nodule (not recorded which). Some clones in this sample may be carry-over from other donors' samples. CDR3 protein: CASSRGGANTEAFF. The bases read TGTGCCAGCAGTAGGGGAGGAGCGAACACTGAAGCTTTCTTT.